The 27 T cell receptor beta chains presented below share a single source sample, sequenced in a study of blood T cell repertoires in COVID-19. Profiled with immunoSEQ multiplex PCR; TCRdb holds only in-frame clones, not every one. The repertoire has roughly 100,000 clones, about 82% of them found once; the top ten carry around 6.2%. The sample consisted of peripheral blood. The receptors shown here come from a man older than 75 with COVID-19, enrolled during active disease.

This clone has more than one count but fewer than ten. This chain joins TRBV3-1 (or the pseudogene TRBV3-2) and TRBJ2-7; D is unclear. This CDR3 spans 14 amino acids. Trimming pared 0 bases from V and 0 bases from J, leaving 6 bases between. In germline, CDR1 is LGHDT, CDR2 YNNKEL (reference sequence). DNA of the CDR3: TGTGCCAGCAGCCAAGACAACTTCTCCTACGAGCAGTACTTC. Translating gives CASSQDNFSYEQYF.

J is TRBJ2-7 and V is TRBV20-1, with D possibly matching TRBD2 (6 bases). This CDR3 has 13 amino acids. V shed 3 bases and J shed 5 bases, with 14 bases lying between them. CDR1 is DFQATT, CDR2 SNEGSKA, per germline (reference sequence). The CDR3 protein is CSASRRGVHEQYF. The CDR3 DNA reads TGCAGTGCTAGTCGGAGGGGTGTCCACGAGCAGTACTTC.

The chain combines TRBV7-2 with TRBJ1-3, with a possible D match to TRBD1 (5 bases). The CDR3 covers 14 residues. The V and J ends lost 6 bases and 2 bases respectively, with 11 bases between them. CDR1 and CDR2 (germline): SGHTA, FQGNSA. The DNA of the CDR3 is TGTGCCAGCAGTCTCAGGGAGGCTGGAAACACCATATATTTT. This encodes CASSLREAGNTIYF.

This clone was detected once. The gene calls are TRBV7-3 and TRBJ2-1; TRBD2 matches at 14 bases. Germline V gives CDR1 SGHTA, CDR2 FQGTGA. The CDR3 has 17 amino acids. With V trimmed by 5 bases and J by 2 bases, 5 bases remained unmatched. In DNA, the CDR3 is TGTGCCAGCAGCCTGGGACTAGCGGGAGATACCTACAATGAGCAGTTCTTC. It encodes CASSLGLAGDTYNEQFF.

The V and J genes are TRBV7-2 and TRBJ2-7, with a possible D match to TRBD1 (6 bases). CDR1 and CDR2 (germline): SGHTA, FQGNSA. The CDR3 contains 13 residues. Trimming cost V 2 bases and J 6 bases, with 11 bases left between them. CDR3 DNA sequence: TGTGCCAGCAGCTTATACCACAGGGCCGAGCAGTACTTC. Translated: CASSLYHRAEQYF.

The chain is built from TRBV6-5 and TRBJ2-1, with TRBD1 identical over 10 bases. Germline assignment: CDR1 MNHEY and CDR2 SVGAGI. Trimming cost V 10 bases and J 10 bases; bases outside gene matches: 13. The length of the CDR3 is 14 residues. CDR3 coding DNA: TGTGCCACCCCATCGTGGGACAGGGGCCTCGAGCAGTTCTTC. This sequence encodes CATPSWDRGLEQFF.

The chain couples TRBV6-5 to TRBJ2-5, with D perhaps matching TRBD2 (6 bases). V lost 5 bases, J lost 3 bases, and 10 bases lay in between. The CDR3 is made up of 13 amino acids. In germline, CDR1 is MNHEY, CDR2 SVGAGI. CDR3 sequence reads: CASSRLDKETQYF. CDR3 sequence (DNA): TGTGCCAGCAGTCGACTAGACAAAGAGACCCAGTACTTC.

The chain combines TRBV27 with TRBJ1-5; possible D gene TRBD1, 6 bases. The V gene lost 5 bases and the J gene lost 1 base, with 18 bases spanning the gap. This CDR3 comprises 17 residues. Looked up from germline, CDR1 is MNHEY and CDR2 is SMNVEV (reference sequence). This CDR3 is CASSLYGQIGSNQPQHF. CDR3 coding DNA: TGTGCCAGCAGTCTATACGGACAGATTGGCAGCAATCAGCCCCAGCATTTT.

J is TRBJ2-5 and V is TRBV5-8; TRBD2 aligns across 12 bases. With V trimmed by 2 bases and J by 5 bases, 4 bases remained unmatched. CDR3 length equals 15 residues. Germline V lookup: CDR1 SGHTS, CDR2 YDEGEE. The CDR3 is CASSFGLAGSETQYF. The CDR3 bases are TGTGCCAGCAGCTTCGGACTAGCGGGAAGTGAGACCCAGTACTTC. Full variable domain (rest looked up from reference TRBV5-8 and TRBJ2-5): EAGVTQSPTHLIKTRGQQATLRCSPISGHTSVYWYQQALGLGLQFLLWYDEGEERNRGNFPPRFSGRQFPNYSSELNVNALELEDSALYLCASSFGLAGSETQYFGPGTRLLVL.

The chain couples TRBV6-1 to TRBJ1-2, with 8 bases identical to TRBD1. Germline V gives CDR1 MNHNS, CDR2 SASEGT. This CDR3 is built from 13 residues. J was trimmed by 4 bases and V by 3 bases; bases with no gene match: 1. DNA of the CDR3: TGTGCCAGCAGTGAGGGACAGGTCTATGGCTACACCTTC. It yields the protein CASSEGQVYGYTF.

This rearrangement joins TRBV24-1 to TRBJ2-1; 9 positions match TRBD2. There are 14 residues in the CDR3. CDR1 and CDR2 (germline): KGHDR, SFDVKD. After removal of 8 bases from V and 7 bases from J, the junction contained 8 bases not matched to a gene. CDR3 DNA sequence: TGTGCCACCAAAAGCGGGAGGTGGTTAAATGAGCAGTTCTTC. This sequence encodes CATKSGRWLNEQFF.

The chain is built from TRBV6-2 or TRBV6-3 and TRBJ1-5; D gene ambiguous. In germline, CDR1 is MNHEY, CDR2 SVGEGT. V was cut by 6 bases and J by 7 bases, with 16 bases left in between. This CDR3 has 14 amino acids. As DNA, the CDR3 is TGTGCCAGCAGCACCGGGATCGATGGCCAGCCCCAGCATTTT. It specifies CASSTGIDGQPQHF.

V usage is TRBV7-2 and J usage is TRBJ1-1; the match to TRBD1 covers 8 bases. This CDR3 has 16 residues. Germline CDR1 SGHTA, CDR2 FQGNSA. V was clipped by 4 bases and J by 2 bases; unmatched bases: 9. The CDR3 here is CASSSERGTGNTEAFF. The CDR3, as DNA: TGTGCCAGCAGCTCGGAGAGAGGGACAGGCAACACTGAAGCTTTCTTT.

The chain is built from TRBV7-8 and TRBJ2-2; TRBD2 matches at 14 bases. The CDR3 has 18 amino acids. Germline values: CDR1 SGHVS, CDR2 FQNEAQ. V lost 5 bases to trimming and J lost 2 bases; unmatched junction nucleotides: 7. In DNA form, the CDR3 reads TGTGCCAGCAGCGGGAGGGGACTAGCGGGAGTTAACACCGGGGAGCTGTTTTTT. It codes for CASSGRGLAGVNTGELFF.

The chain carries TRBV9 and TRBJ2-3; 7 nucleotides match TRBD2. Per germline, CDR1 SGDLS and CDR2 YYNGEE. The CDR3 length is 15 residues. Trimming removed 2 bases from V and 2 bases from J; junction bases left unmatched: 5. The CDR3 DNA reads as TGTGCCAGCAGCGTCTCCGGACTAGACACAGATACGCAGTATTTT. Amino acids: CASSVSGLDTDTQYF.

This clone has just a few counts. V and J are TRBV19 and TRBJ2-1; D remains unclear. The CDR3 totals 15 residues. V was cut by 1 base and J by 10 bases, with 17 bases left in between. Germline V gives CDR1 LNHDA, CDR2 SQIVND (reference sequence). The CDR3 sequence: CASSIGVLPSREQFF. The CDR3 DNA is TGTGCCAGTAGTATAGGCGTCCTTCCGAGTCGGGAGCAGTTCTTC.

The chain is built from TRBV4-1 and TRBJ1-2, with D tentatively TRBD1 (6 bases). The CDR3 spans 15 residues. Germline V gene sequence: CDR1 MGHRA, CDR2 YSYEKL. Trimming shortened V by 1 base and J by 2 bases, and 11 bases separated the two germline ends. CDR3 coding DNA: TGCGCCAGCAGCCAAGGGACGGGACAAAACTATGGCTACACCTTC. It specifies CASSQGTGQNYGYTF.

The chain links TRBV28 to TRBJ1-1; D is perhaps TRBD1 (5 bases). The CDR3 consists of 15 residues. The germline V and J ends were trimmed by 3 bases and 1 base, with 12 bases remaining between them. Germline V lookup: CDR1 MDHEN, CDR2 SYDVKM. The CDR3 here is CASSFWPGENTEAFF. The CDR3, as DNA: TGTGCCAGCAGTTTTTGGCCGGGGGAGAACACTGAAGCTTTCTTT.

This chain connects TRBV11-3 to TRBJ2-7, with TRBD2 identical over 11 bases. The CDR3 covers 16 residues. Germline loops: CDR1 SGHNT, CDR2 YENEEA. J gave up 0 bases and V 3 bases, and 4 bases lay outside the gene matches. The CDR3 nucleotides read TGTGCCAGCAGCTTGAGGGGACTAGCGGCCTCCTACGAGCAGTACTTC. Its protein product is CASSLRGLAASYEQYF. The full variable domain, rest sourced from reference TRBV11-3 and TRBJ2-7, is EAGVVQSPRYKIIEKKQPVAFWCNPISGHNTLYWYLQNLGQGPELLIRYENEEAVDDSQLPKDRFSAERLKGVDSTLKIQPAELGDSAVYLCASSLRGLAASYEQYFGPGTRLTVT.

Written as DNA, the CDR3 is TGCGCCAGCGAGAGGACTAGCGGGGGCTACGAGCAGTACTTC. This codes for CASERTSGGYEQYF. The V and J genes are TRBV10-2 and TRBJ2-7; 13 nucleotides align to TRBD2. V was clipped by 8 bases and J by 3 bases; unmatched bases: 4. This CDR3 has 14 residues. Looked up from germline, CDR1 is WSHSY and CDR2 is SAAADI.

The chain has TRBV7-9 and TRBJ2-7, with 7 bases matching TRBD1. V lost 5 bases and J lost 4; bases outside the gene matches: 8. The CDR3 is 14 residues long. The germline V gene encodes CDR1 SEHNR and CDR2 FQNEAQ (reference sequence). As DNA, the CDR3 is TGTGCCAGCAGCACATCCGGGACAGTGTACGAGCAGTACTTC. It translates to CASSTSGTVYEQYF.

The chain recombines TRBV5-5 with TRBJ2-3; D possibly corresponds to TRBD1 (6 bases). This CDR3 is built from 13 residues. The V gene's germline CDR1 is SGHKS and CDR2 YYEKEE (reference sequence). Trimming stripped 3 bases from V and 3 bases from J, with 8 bases between. The CDR3 bases are TGTGCCAGCAGCTACGGACAGACAGATACGCAGTATTTT. It is translated as CASSYGQTDTQYF.

V and J are TRBV6-5 and TRBJ1-2; D unclear. Trimming cost V 5 bases and J 4 bases, with 8 bases left between them. This CDR3 has 12 amino acids. Germline V CDR1 and CDR2: MNHEY, SVGAGI. The CDR3 region is CASSLRTYGYTF. In DNA form, the CDR3 reads TGTGCCAGCAGTCTGCGAACCTATGGCTACACCTTC.

The genes are TRBV12-3 or TRBV12-4 and TRBJ2-5; D is unresolved. This CDR3 contains 13 residues. V lost 10 bases, J lost 0 bases, and 12 bases lay in between. The CDR3 sequence is CAIVLSNQETQYF. As DNA, the CDR3 is TGTGCCATCGTCCTAAGCAACCAAGAGACCCAGTACTTC.

The gene calls are TRBV9 and TRBJ2-5; 7 bases line up with TRBD1. Germline values: CDR1 SGDLS, CDR2 YYNGEE. V dropped 0 bases and J dropped 2; count of bases not matched to a gene: 4. This CDR3 region has 15 residues. The CDR3 region has the DNA TGTGCCAGCAGCGTAGGTAGCAGGGGGCAAGAGACCCAGTACTTC. Its translation: CASSVGSRGQETQYF.

This clone was counted only a few times. The V and J genes are TRBV11-2 and TRBJ2-3, with D possibly TRBD2 on 6 matching bases. V was trimmed by 0 bases and J by 0 bases, leaving 16 bases between them. The CDR3 length is 18 residues. Germline CDR1 is SGHAT and CDR2 is FQNNGV. The DNA of the CDR3 is TGTGCCAGCAGCTTAGATCGGAATAGCGGCGATAGCACAGATACGCAGTATTTT. It specifies CASSLDRNSGDSTDTQYF.

This rearrangement joins TRBV28 to TRBJ2-5; D is unclear. The V gene's germline CDR1 is MDHEN and CDR2 SYDVKM. V was cut by 1 base and J by 5 bases, with 14 bases left in between. The CDR3 is 15 amino acids. The CDR3 region has the DNA TGTGCCAGCAGTTTATATCCTCCCGACGGGGAGACCCAGTACTTC. Protein: CASSLYPPDGETQYF.